The next 14 T cell receptor beta chains were all read from a single sample in a study of cytomegalovirus exposure and HLA in healthy donors (dated by TCRdb to about 2017). Library creation used the immunoSEQ multiplex PCR assay. The multiplex PCR relied on a mix of 60 forward primers for TCR Vbeta segments and 13 reverse primers for TCR Jbeta segments. TCRdb carries this immuneACCESS record with in-frame sequences only. Its versions omit some clonotypes, under half of them owing to an unresolved V gene in the studies checked, with the rest unexplained. Across this sample there are more than 150,000 clones, with roughly three quarters seen only once. 3% to 3.5% of the sample is in the top ten clones. Sample: PBMCs. These receptors were obtained from a woman in her fifties or sixties in good health and CMV-seropositive.

The chain joins TRBV2 to TRBJ2-2; possible D gene TRBD2, 6 bases. The CDR3 spans 14 residues. CDR1 and CDR2 (germline): SNHLY, FYNNEI. The V gene lost 6 bases and the J gene lost 0 bases, with 8 bases spanning the gap. The CDR3 bases are TGTGCCAGCAGATGGGGGGCGAACACCGGGGAGCTGTTTTTT. Encoded protein: CASRWGANTGELFF.

The chain uses TRBV28 and TRBJ1-2; weak D call: TRBD1 (6 bases). Germline CDR1 MDHEN, CDR2 SYDVKM. The CDR3 sequence is 12 residues long. V lost 5 bases to trimming and J lost 7 bases, with 11 bases between them. CDR3 nucleotide sequence: TGTGCCAGCAGTCCACAGGGATTTGGCTACACCTTC. Amino acid sequence: CASSPQGFGYTF.

J is TRBJ1-5 and V is TRBV6-1; 9 bases match TRBD1. The CDR3 consists of 14 residues. The V segment lost 4 bases and the J segment 7 bases; nucleotides outside the gene matches: 5. Germline V gives CDR1 MNHNS, CDR2 SASEGT. CDR3 region: CASSGQGVSQPQHF. The CDR3 DNA follows: TGTGCCAGCAGTGGACAGGGGGTCTCACAGCCCCAGCATTTT.

The chain employs TRBV18 and TRBJ1-5, with 9 bases identical to TRBD1. The CDR3 runs 15 residues. Germline CDR1 is KGHSH and CDR2 is LQKENI. J lost 0 bases, V lost 6 bases, and 3 bases had no gene match. CDR3 bases: TGTGCCAGCTCGGTGACAGGGGGTAGCAATCAGCCCCAGCATTTT. Encoded protein: CASSVTGGSNQPQHF.

V is TRBV28 and J is TRBJ2-1, with a possible D match to TRBD1 (5 bases). The ends were cut back, 6 bases at V and 8 bases at J, with 20 bases in the middle. The CDR3 covers 15 residues. Germline CDR1 MDHEN, CDR2 SYDVKM. For the CDR3, the DNA is TGTGCCAGCAGCGCAGTAGGCCAGGGTAGAGATGAGCAGTTCTTC. It yields the protein CASSAVGQGRDEQFF.

The chain combines TRBV29-1 with TRBJ2-3; 11 bases agree with TRBD2. V gave up 0 bases and J gave up 4 bases; unmatched junction bases: 12. The V gene's germline CDR1 is SQVTM and CDR2 ANQGSEA. The CDR3 has 18 residues. The CDR3 region is CSVEDGGSSGRASDTQYF. The CDR3 region has the DNA TGCAGCGTTGAAGATGGGGGGAGTAGCGGGAGGGCATCAGATACGCAGTATTTT.

The chain carries TRBV2 and TRBJ2-1, with a tentative D call TRBD2 (5 bases). Per the germline V gene, CDR1 is SNHLY and CDR2 is FYNNEI. CDR3 length equals 16 residues. V lost 5 bases, J lost 0 bases, and 14 bases lay in between. CDR3 bases: TGTGCCAGCAGTTCCCGGACTGTTAGCTCCTACAATGAGCAGTTCTTC. Protein sequence: CASSSRTVSSYNEQFF.

This chain joins TRBV7-9 and TRBJ2-7, with 7 bases identical to TRBD1. Per the germline V gene, CDR1 is SEHNR and CDR2 is FQNEAQ (reference sequence). The junction had 6 bases not matched to a gene; V was cut back by 4 bases and J by 3 bases. CDR3 length: 14 amino acids. CDR3 DNA sequence: TGTGCCAGCAGCTCACCGGGACAGAGCTACGAGCAGTACTTC. Protein sequence: CASSSPGQSYEQYF.

The CDR3, as DNA: TGTGCCAGCTCCCTGGGAGGGGGAGTCGCTCAGCCCCAGCATTTT. It translates to CASSLGGGVAQPQHF. The J gene is TRBJ1-5, the V gene TRBV18; a possible D gene is TRBD1 (6 bases). The V and J ends lost 6 bases and 6 bases respectively, with 18 bases between them. The CDR3 is 15 amino acids. The germline V gene has CDR1 KGHSH and CDR2 LQKENI.

This clone has only a few counts. The chain carries TRBV7-9 and TRBJ2-3; weak D call: TRBD2 (5 bases). Per germline, CDR1 SEHNR and CDR2 FQNEAQ (reference sequence). V lost 5 bases, J lost 2 bases, and 14 bases lay in between. The length of the CDR3 is 15 residues. The CDR3 reads CASSARLEATDTQYF. The CDR3, as DNA: TGTGCCAGCAGCGCCCGTCTGGAGGCCACAGATACGCAGTATTTT. Drawing the rest from reference TRBV7-9 and TRBJ2-3, the complete variable domain is DTGVSQNPRHKITKRGQNVTFRCDPISEHNRLYWYRQTLGQGPEFLTYFQNEAQLEKSRLLSDRFSAERPKGSFSTLEIQRTEQGDSAMYLCASSARLEATDTQYFGPGTRLTVL.

The genes are TRBV18 and TRBJ1-6; maybe TRBD1 (6 bases). From germline, CDR1 is KGHSH and CDR2 LQKENI. The CDR3 contains 16 residues. Trimming took 2 bases from V and 1 from J, leaving 9 bases between them. The chain's CDR3 is CASSPLGQSYNSPLHF. CDR3 nucleotide sequence: TGTGCCAGCTCACCATTAGGACAGTCCTATAATTCACCCCTCCACTTT.

The chain carries TRBV5-1 and TRBJ1-2; no firm D call. The CDR3 is made up of 15 amino acids. Germline V gene data show CDR1 as SGHRS and CDR2 as YFSETQ. Trimming removed 6 bases at V and 7 bases at J, with 22 bases between. CDR3 sequence (DNA): TGCGCCAGCACCCTCGACGGCCCCGGGGTAGGTGGCTACACCTTC. This gives the protein CASTLDGPGVGGYTF.

This chain uses TRBV2 with TRBJ2-7, with 8 bases matching TRBD1. CDR1 and CDR2 (germline): SNHLY, FYNNEI. Trimming cost V 8 bases and J 4 bases; bases outside gene matches: 10. The CDR3 extends over 14 amino acids. The CDR3 is CASGDRLGSYEQYF. The CDR3 DNA follows: TGTGCCAGCGGGGACAGGCTCGGGAGTTACGAGCAGTACTTC.

This chain joins TRBV11-2 and TRBJ1-5, with D unresolved. The CDR3 is 13 residues long. Germline-derived CDR1 and CDR2 are SGHAT and FQNNGV. The V end was cut by 4 bases, the J end by 0 bases, with 4 bases between. The chain's CDR3 is CASSSNSNQPQHF. The CDR3 nucleotides are TGTGCCAGCAGCTCAAATAGCAATCAGCCCCAGCATTTT.